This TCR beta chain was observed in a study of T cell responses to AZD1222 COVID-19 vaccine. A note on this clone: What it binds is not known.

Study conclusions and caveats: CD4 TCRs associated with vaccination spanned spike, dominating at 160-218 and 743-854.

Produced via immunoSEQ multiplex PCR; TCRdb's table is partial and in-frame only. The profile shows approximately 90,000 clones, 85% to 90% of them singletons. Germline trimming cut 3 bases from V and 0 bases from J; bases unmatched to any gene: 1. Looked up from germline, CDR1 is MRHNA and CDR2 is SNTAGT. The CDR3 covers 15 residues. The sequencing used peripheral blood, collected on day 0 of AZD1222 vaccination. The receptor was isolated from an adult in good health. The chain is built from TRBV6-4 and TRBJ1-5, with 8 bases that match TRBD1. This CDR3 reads CASSEGTGSNQPQHF. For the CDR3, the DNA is TGTGCCAGCAGTGAAGGGACAGGTAGCAATCAGCCCCAGCATTTT.